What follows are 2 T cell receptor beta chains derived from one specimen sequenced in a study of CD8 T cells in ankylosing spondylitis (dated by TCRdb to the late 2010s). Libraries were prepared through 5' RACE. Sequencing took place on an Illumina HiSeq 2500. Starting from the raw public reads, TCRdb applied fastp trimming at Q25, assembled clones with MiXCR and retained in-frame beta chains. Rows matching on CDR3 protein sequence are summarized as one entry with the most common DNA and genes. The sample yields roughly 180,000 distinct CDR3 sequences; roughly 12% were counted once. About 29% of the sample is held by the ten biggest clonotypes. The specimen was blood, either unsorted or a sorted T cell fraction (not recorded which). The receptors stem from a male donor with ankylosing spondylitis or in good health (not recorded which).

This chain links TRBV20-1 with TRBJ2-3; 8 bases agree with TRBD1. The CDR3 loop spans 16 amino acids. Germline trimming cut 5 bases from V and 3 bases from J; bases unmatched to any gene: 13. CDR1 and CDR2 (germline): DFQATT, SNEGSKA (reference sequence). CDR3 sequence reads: CSAAPRQGSVTDTQYF. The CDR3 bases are TGCAGTGCTGCCCCGCGACAGGGGTCGGTAACAGATACGCAGTATTTT.

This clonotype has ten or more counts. The CDR3 reads CASSLGARNEKLFF. DNA for the CDR3: TGTGCCAGCAGCCTCGGCGCAAGAAATGAAAAACTGTTTTTT. The chain employs TRBV5-6 and TRBJ1-4, with D uncertain. CDR1 and CDR2 from the germline V gene are SGHDT and YYEEEE. V gave up 4 bases and J gave up 5 bases, with 12 bases separating them. The CDR3 sequence is 14 residues long.